These 2 T cell receptor beta chains were sequenced from one sample in a study of blood T cells in healthy people across ages. Combining a sample-barcoded 5' primer with a J-beta primer mix, a second PCR ran for about 6 to 11 cycles. TCRdb re-derived calls from the 5' RACE reads in MiXCR, one entry per CDR3 protein. The table has around 400,000 distinct CDR3 sequences, roughly half seen once. Material for sequencing was blood. These TCRs come from a man in his 60s in good health.

This clonotype occurred a few times. This chain uses TRBV29-1 with TRBJ1-6; D gene ambiguous. V lost 6 bases, J lost 5 bases, and 11 bases lay in between. The germline CDR1 and CDR2 sequences are SQVTM and ANQGSEA. This CDR3 has 13 residues. DNA for the CDR3: TGCAGCGTCGCTGACGGAGATAATTCACCCCTCCACTTT. It yields the protein CSVADGDNSPLHF.

This chain connects TRBV6-5 to TRBJ1-2; no reliable D call. V lost 1 base and J lost 3, with 9 bases in between. This CDR3 is 14 amino acids long. CDR1 and CDR2 (germline): MNHEY, SVGAGI. CDR3 DNA: TGTGCCAGCAGTTACTTTTTAACATACTATGGCTACACCTTC. Amino acids: CASSYFLTYYGYTF.